This T cell receptor beta chain was found in a study of beta chain features in type 1 diabetes. Overall study: Patients were similar to healthy donors in age and gender (as well as in cell yields). Findings and caveats of the study: The similarity of naive, central memory and Treg TCRB repertoires appeared greater among patients than among healthy donors. Within each of all four CD4+ subsets, Type 1 diabetes patients had TCRB CDR3s that were moderately but significantly shorter.

The germline V gene has CDR1 LNHDA and CDR2 SQIVND (reference sequence). V was trimmed by 9 bases and J by 4 bases, leaving 21 bases between them. This CDR3 has 15 amino acids. Reverse transcription of all isolated RNA meant that expressed TCRB transcripts were sequenced. Deep immunoSEQ sequencing covered naive, central memory and regulatory T cell samples. TCRdb's copy holds only in-frame clones and misses some; the assay was immunoSEQ multiplex PCR. The profile covers over 600,000 clones, with roughly 12% appearing a single time and 0.095% to 0.15% taken by the ten largest. This clone turned up a few times. Antigen unknown. Sorting with CD45RO/CCR7/CD25/CD127/CD95/CD27 yielded naive, central memory, regulatory and stem-like memory CD4+ cells.

The rearrangement links TRBV19 to TRBJ1-2; maybe TRBD1 (6 bases). This TCR was sampled from a man aged 25-40 years with type 1 diabetes. Sequencing was carried out using naive CD4+ T cells from blood. CDR3 bases: TGTGCCAGCCGGCGCACTTTCGGACAGCCCTATGGCTACACCTTC. Its protein product is CASRRTFGQPYGYTF.